One and the same sample provided the 26 T cell receptor beta chains below, sequenced in a study of monozygotic twins with inflammatory bowel disease (dated by TCRdb to between 2017 and 2020). The library was made by 5' RACE. The run used an Illumina HiSeq 2500. Reprocessed by TCRdb, the reads give a single entry per CDR3 protein sequence, without DNA. The sample's table lists a count of 200,000 to 250,000 distinct CDR3 sequences. The biggest ten clones account for under 8.5% of the sample. Sequencing used blood. The source is a human donor with ulcerative colitis or Crohn's disease, or a healthy co-twin of an affected twin (not recorded which).

The CDR3 loop reads CASSIIRGGELFF. The chain recombines TRBV28 with TRBJ2-2; the D call from TCRdb, TRBD1, cannot be confirmed without DNA. There are 13 residues in the CDR3. Germline lookup yields CDR1 MDHEN and CDR2 SYDVKM.

The V call is TRBV12-3 or TRBV12-4, the J call TRBJ1-6; TCRdb names TRBD1, which stays unverified in the absence of DNA. The CDR3 spans 14 residues. The chain's CDR3 is CASRQSGGTSPLHF.

The chain recombines TRBV20-1 with TRBJ2-3; TCRdb picks TRBD2, but there is no DNA to check that call. The CDR3 is 15 amino acids. Germline assignment: CDR1 DFQATT and CDR2 SNEGSKA (reference sequence). CDR3 loop: CSARVPSGGTDTQYF.

The rearrangement joins TRBV29-1 to TRBJ1-1. Germline CDR1 reads SQVTM; CDR2 reads ANQGSEA. This CDR3 has 13 amino acids. This CDR3 is CSVEGMRNTEAFF. The full variable domain, rest sourced from reference TRBV29-1 and TRBJ1-1, is SAVISQKPSRDICQRGTSLTIQCQVDSQVTMMFWYRQQPGQSLTLIATANQGSEATYESGFVIDKFPISRPNLTFSTLTVSNMSPEDSSIYLCSVEGMRNTEAFFGQGTRLTVV.

This chain connects TRBV18 to TRBJ1-2; TCRdb's D call, TRBD1, is unchecked because there is no DNA. The CDR3 has 14 residues. Germline V gives CDR1 KGHSH, CDR2 LQKENI. CDR3 region: CASSPGDSLYGYTF.

The chain carries TRBV3-1 and TRBJ2-3; no DNA is available, so the TRBD1 call from TCRdb remains unchecked. The CDR3 has 15 residues. CDR1 and CDR2 (germline): LGHDT, YNNKEL (reference sequence). The CDR3 region is CASSFAPGSTDTQYF.

The chain recombines TRBV12-3 or TRBV12-4 with TRBJ1-5. The CDR3 totals 15 residues. The CDR3 region is CASSLDGHSNQPQHF.

The chain recombines TRBV29-1 with TRBJ2-2. This CDR3 region has 12 residues. The germline CDR1 and CDR2 sequences are SQVTM and ANQGSEA. The CDR3 here is CSVRSDTGELFF.

The chain recombines TRBV27 with TRBJ2-7; the TRBD2 assignment by TCRdb is unverifiable without DNA. CDR3 length equals 15 residues. Germline lookup yields CDR1 MNHEY and CDR2 SMNVEV (reference sequence). CDR3 in amino acids: CASSHTSGRIYEQYF.

The rearrangement links TRBV4-1 to TRBJ2-2; no DNA is available, so the TRBD1 call from TCRdb remains unchecked. The CDR3 has 15 amino acids. Germline V gene data show CDR1 as MGHRA and CDR2 as YSYEKL. The CDR3 is CASSLGQGGTGELFF.

V and J are TRBV4-3 and TRBJ1-6. Germline CDR1 is LGHNA and CDR2 is YSLEER. The CDR3 totals 15 residues. The CDR3 loop is CTSSQGAVGNSPLHF.

This CDR3 is CASSQDSGIYGYTF. The genes are TRBV4-3 and TRBJ1-2. The CDR3 length is 14 residues. CDR1 LGHNA and CDR2 YSLEER come from the germline V gene.

The chain uses TRBV7-2 and TRBJ2-5; TCRdb indicates TRBD1, and absent DNA this call remains unverified. The V gene's germline CDR1 is SGHTA and CDR2 FQGNSA. The CDR3 extends over 16 amino acids. CDR3 loop: CASSLAGAGAPMAQYF.

J is TRBJ2-6 and V is TRBV6-5. The CDR3 has 15 residues. Per the germline V gene, CDR1 is MNHEY and CDR2 is SVGAGI. The CDR3 protein is CASSYVQPGANVLTF.

V usage is TRBV4-1 and J usage is TRBJ2-5. The CDR3 sequence is 14 residues long. Germline V CDR1 and CDR2: MGHRA, YSYEKL. The CDR3 loop is CASSQDMNLETQYF.

V is TRBV9 and J is TRBJ1-1; TCRdb's D call of TRBD1 is untestable without DNA. There are 14 residues in the CDR3. CDR1 and CDR2 (germline): SGDLS, YYNGEE. The CDR3 is CASSPSTGNTEAFF.

The V and J genes are TRBV2 and TRBJ2-5; the TCRdb D gene call, TRBD2, has no DNA to confirm it. Germline values: CDR1 SNHLY, CDR2 FYNNEI. The CDR3 consists of 20 residues. The CDR3 region is CASSEAGTSGSGANQETQYF.

The chain uses TRBV24-1 and TRBJ2-2; with no DNA, the TCRdb D assignment of TRBD2 cannot be verified. CDR3 size: 16 residues. Germline V gene lookup returns CDR1 KGHDR and CDR2 SFDVKD. CDR3 residues: CATSDRLREDTGELFF.

V and J are TRBV20-1 and TRBJ2-2; the TRBD1 assignment by TCRdb is unverifiable without DNA. Looked up from germline, CDR1 is DFQATT and CDR2 is SNEGSKA (reference sequence). The CDR3 spans 13 residues. This CDR3 reads CSASRGQTGELFF.

This chain connects TRBV7-2 to TRBJ2-1; as DNA is missing, the TRBD1 call by TCRdb cannot be tested. Germline values: CDR1 SGHTA, CDR2 FQGNSA. The CDR3 extends over 13 amino acids. The chain's CDR3 is CASSGGVIGEQFF.

The chain employs TRBV5-5 and TRBJ2-1; the D call of TRBD1 rests on TCRdb alone, since no DNA is present to check it. Germline V lookup: CDR1 SGHKS, CDR2 YYEKEE (reference sequence). The CDR3 spans 12 residues. CDR3 protein: CASSLEVPWQFF.

V and J are TRBV7-2 and TRBJ1-2; the TCRdb call, TRBD1, lacks DNA for checking. CDR3 size: 15 residues. Per the germline V gene, CDR1 is SGHTA and CDR2 is FQGNSA. This CDR3 is CASSEAQGITGGYTF. The complete variable domain, with remaining parts taken from reference TRBV7-2 and TRBJ1-2, reads GAGVSQSPSNKVTEKGKDVELRCDPISGHTALYWYRQSLGQGLEFLIYFQGNSAPDKSGLPSDRFSAERTGGSVSTLTIQRTQQEDSAVYLCASSEAQGITGGYTFGSGTRLTVV.

The chain is built from TRBV20-1 and TRBJ1-1. The CDR3 is 16 residues long. CDR1 DFQATT and CDR2 SNEGSKA come from the germline V gene (reference sequence). The chain's CDR3 is CSARQLGNLPNTEAFF.

This chain joins TRBV7-9 and TRBJ1-1; TCRdb indicates TRBD1, and absent DNA this call remains unverified. The germline gives CDR1 SEHNR, CDR2 FQNEAQ (reference sequence). The CDR3 contains 12 residues. CDR3 sequence: CASSFTGDEAFF.

V gene TRBV30 combines with J gene TRBJ1-1; lacking DNA, the TRBD1 call made by TCRdb goes unchecked. The germline CDR1 and CDR2 sequences are GTSNPN and SVGIG (reference sequence). The CDR3 has 12 residues. CDR3 in amino acids: CAWGQEITEAFF.

The rearrangement links TRBV20-1 to TRBJ2-4. Germline CDR1 DFQATT, CDR2 SNEGSKA (reference sequence). The CDR3 is 11 amino acids. CDR3 amino acids: CSVDRENIQYF.